Presented here are 30 T cell receptor gamma chains from one specimen sequenced in a study of gamma delta lymphoproliferative disorders and STAT genes. TCRdb repeated clone calling on the multiplex PCR reads with CATT. Among a few thousand gamma-chain clones listed, roughly 10% were seen once. The receptor sequences were amplified from genomic DNA of peripheral blood mononuclear cells. The specimen sequenced was blood. These receptor sequences come from a human donor with gamma-delta T-cell large granular lymphocyte leukemia.

This clone was counted a few times. CDR3 coding DNA: TGTGCCACCTGGGACGGGTGTTATTATAAGAAACTCTTT. Its protein is CATWDGCYYKKLF. V gene TRGV2 combines with J gene TRGJ1 or TRGJ2. TCRdb lists no J gene, so it was determined here by aligning the DNA to germline. The J segment lost 3 bases and the V segment lost 0 bases, leaving 2 bases of the junction unmatched. The germline V gene encodes CDR1 EGSNGY and CDR2 YDSYNSKV. The CDR3 spans 13 residues.

The chain links TRGV10 to TRGJ1 or TRGJ2. Since TCRdb gives no J gene, matching the DNA to germline was used here to assign it. TRGV10 is sorted into the ORF group, with uncertain function. The CDR3 contains 19 residues. V lost 8 bases and J lost 1; bases outside the gene matches: 24. The CDR3 here is CAAWDFGVWEDFNYYKKLF. The CDR3 bases are TGTGCTGCGTGGGATTTCGGGGTTTGGGAAGATTTCAATTATTATAAGAAACTCTTT.

The sample holds a few counts of this clone. TCRdb shows a much larger clone's protein in place of this DNA's translation, and the two differ at residue 7, likely through a read error; the protein shown is translated from the DNA. The J gene is TRGJP2, the V gene TRGV2. TCRdb offers no J gene call, so here the DNA was matched to germline to obtain one. V was pared by 0 bases and J by 10 bases, with 5 bases of the junction left unmatched. The CDR3 has 13 amino acids. Germline V gives CDR1 EGSNGY, CDR2 YDSYNSKV. CDR3 loop: CATWDGQAWIKTF. The DNA of the CDR3 is TGTGCCACCTGGGACGGGCAGGCTTGGATCAAGACGTTT.

The table lists this clone with a few counts. The J gene is TRGJ1 or TRGJ2, the V gene TRGV2. No J segment appears in TCRdb, so it was assigned here by matching the sequence to germline. The ends lost 1 base at V and 1 base at J; junction bases unmatched: 4. CDR3 length: 14 amino acids. Germline-derived CDR1 and CDR2 are EGSNGY and YDSYNSKV. In DNA form, the CDR3 reads TGTGCCACCTGGGACGGAGACAATTATTATAAGAAACTCTTT. This translates into CATWDGDNYYKKLF.

By share, this clone ranks as medium-sized. The chain is built from TRGV3 and TRGJ1 or TRGJ2. The J gene was missing in TCRdb and was found by matching the end of the DNA to germline. V shed 3 bases, J shed 2 bases, and the junction held 7 bases outside the gene matches. CDR1 and CDR2 from the germline V gene are VTNTFY and YDVSTARD (reference sequence). The CDR3 is 14 residues long. In nucleotides, the CDR3 is TGTGCCACCTGGGACGCAACCGATTATTATAAGAAACTCTTT. It codes for CATWDATDYYKKLF.

This clone showed up just a few times. V gene TRGV9 combines with J gene TRGJ1 or TRGJ2. Assignment of the J gene here rests on matching the DNA to germline, because TCRdb gives none. V was clipped by 2 bases and J by 2 bases; unmatched bases: 6. This CDR3 is 14 amino acids long. Germline CDR1 reads GITISATS; CDR2 reads ISYDGTV (reference sequence). The CDR3 DNA sequence: TGTGCCTTGTGGGAGGCCATCTATTATTATAAGAAACTCTTT. It specifies CALWEAIYYYKKLF.

The rearrangement joins TRGV4 to TRGJ1 or TRGJ2. TCRdb lists no J gene, so it was determined here by aligning the DNA to germline. The length of the CDR3 is 11 residues. CDR1 and CDR2 (germline): EGSTGY, YDSYTSSV. V shed 1 base and J 12 bases; nucleotides not matched to a gene: 6. CDR3 DNA: TGTGCCACCTGGGATGGATTTGGGAAACTCTTT. This gives the protein CATWDGFGKLF.

The chain has TRGV8 and TRGJ1 or TRGJ2. Because TCRdb records no J gene, it was assigned here through a match of the DNA to germline. Per germline, CDR1 VENAVY and CDR2 YDSYNSRV. The CDR3 consists of 13 residues. Trimming cost V 1 base and J 3 bases; bases outside gene matches: 3. This chain's CDR3 is CATWDSGYYKKLF. DNA of the CDR3: TGTGCCACCTGGGATAGTGGTTATTATAAGAAACTCTTT.

This clone has just a few counts. The J gene is TRGJ1 or TRGJ2, the V gene TRGV4. The J gene is not listed in TCRdb, so it was assigned here from a DNA match to germline. V dropped 0 bases and J dropped 0; count of bases not matched to a gene: 8. The germline gives CDR1 EGSTGY, CDR2 YDSYTSSV. CDR3 length equals 16 residues. The CDR3 DNA follows: TGTGCCACCTGGGATGGGCATTTGTTGAATTATTATAAGAAACTCTTT. This translates into CATWDGHLLNYYKKLF.

By share, this clone counts as medium-sized (0.01 to 0.1%). The CDR3 spells CATWDENYYKKLF. The CDR3 nucleotides read TGTGCCACCTGGGACGAGAATTATTATAAGAAACTCTTT. This rearrangement joins TRGV2 to TRGJ1 or TRGJ2. Assignment of the J gene here rests on matching the DNA to germline, because TCRdb gives none. Germline V gene data show CDR1 as EGSNGY and CDR2 as YDSYNSKV. CDR3 length: 13 residues. V gave up 2 bases and J gave up 0 bases; unmatched junction bases: 1.

This clone rates as medium-sized (0.01 to 0.1%). V and J are TRGV10 and TRGJ1 or TRGJ2. Since TCRdb gives no J gene, matching the DNA to germline was used here to assign it. TRGV10 is placed among ORFs of uncertain function. J lost 9 bases, V lost 8 bases, and 2 bases had no gene match. This CDR3 is 9 amino acids long. The CDR3 DNA reads as TGTGCTGCGTGGGCTAAGAAACTCTTT. The encoded protein is CAAWAKKLF.

The chain links TRGV8 to TRGJ1 or TRGJ2. The J gene, absent from TCRdb, was called here by matching the DNA to germline. Trimming at V came to 0 bases and at J to 11 bases, leaving 4 bases not matched to a gene. This CDR3 has 11 amino acids. From germline, CDR1 is VENAVY and CDR2 YDSYNSRV. CDR3 loop: CATWDRKEKLF. The CDR3, as DNA: TGTGCCACCTGGGATAGGAAGGAGAAACTCTTT.

Only a few counts were recorded for this clone. This sequence joins TRGV8 and TRGJ1 or TRGJ2. In the absence of a J gene in TCRdb, the DNA was matched to germline to assign it here. This CDR3 has 15 amino acids. With V trimmed by 1 base and J by 0 bases, 6 bases remained unmatched. Germline CDR1 VENAVY, CDR2 YDSYNSRV. CDR3 nucleotide sequence: TGTGCCACCTGGGATAGACCCCCGAATTATTATAAGAAACTCTTT. Protein: CATWDRPPNYYKKLF.

This clone was found a few times. The genes are TRGV10 and TRGJ1 or TRGJ2. TCRdb carries no J gene annotation; the J gene was assigned here by matching the DNA with germline. TRGV10 is placed among ORFs of uncertain function. The CDR3 has 13 residues. V dropped 8 bases and J dropped 1; count of bases not matched to a gene: 6. The CDR3 loop reads CAAWDYNYYKKLF. CDR3 nucleotide sequence: TGTGCTGCGTGGGATTATAATTATTATAAGAAACTCTTT.

Comment on this clone: The TCRdb record carries a much larger clone's protein, which differs from this DNA's translation at residue 5; a read error is the likely cause, and the protein listed here is the DNA translation. The rearrangement links TRGV10 to TRGJ1 or TRGJ2. In the absence of a J gene in TCRdb, the DNA was matched to germline to assign it here. TRGV10 is marked as an open reading frame, function uncertain. Unmatched junction bases numbered 3, after V lost 8 bases and J lost 1 base. The CDR3 spans 12 residues. The CDR3 nucleotides read TGTGCTGCGTGGGATAATTATTATAAGAAACTCTTT. Its translation: CAAWDNYYKKLF.

This clone is medium-sized within its sample. This chain links TRGV2 with TRGJP1. TCRdb leaves out the J gene; it was filled in here by matching the DNA to germline. The CDR3 has 16 amino acids. Trimming cost V 0 bases and J 2 bases; bases outside gene matches: 6. Germline V lookup: CDR1 EGSNGY, CDR2 YDSYNSKV. This chain's CDR3 is CATWDGPRTTGWFKIF. The DNA of the CDR3 is TGTGCCACCTGGGACGGGCCTAGGACCACTGGTTGGTTCAAGATATTT.

CDR3 DNA sequence: TGTGCCACCTGGGACAAAAGTGGTAAGAAACTCTTT. Its protein product is CATWDKSGKKLF. The chain links TRGV3 to TRGJ1 or TRGJ2. The J gene is absent in TCRdb and was assigned here via DNA matching to germline. V was clipped by 2 bases and J by 9 bases; unmatched bases: 7. The CDR3 is 12 amino acids. Germline CDR1 is VTNTFY and CDR2 is YDVSTARD (reference sequence).

This clone is medium-sized in the sample. The chain uses TRGV10 and TRGJP1. The J gene, left out of TCRdb, was set here by checking the DNA against germline. TRGV10 qualifies as an ORF whose function is uncertain. This CDR3 is built from 16 residues. Trimming at V came to 8 bases and at J to 0 bases, leaving 10 bases not matched to a gene. The CDR3 here is CAAWASLYTTGWFKIF. The CDR3 nucleotides are TGTGCTGCGTGGGCCTCACTATATACCACTGGTTGGTTCAAGATATTT.

The CDR3 sequence is CATWDRPSEKKLF. The CDR3 DNA reads as TGTGCCACCTGGGACAGGCCCTCGGAAAAGAAACTCTTT. The chain employs TRGV3 and TRGJ1 or TRGJ2. Matching the DNA to germline supplied the J gene, which TCRdb does not give. The CDR3 runs to 13 residues. Germline CDR1 reads VTNTFY; CDR2 reads YDVSTARD (reference sequence). V lost 0 bases to trimming and J lost 10 bases; unmatched junction nucleotides: 9.

V gene TRGV2 combines with J gene TRGJP2. TCRdb offers no J gene call, so here the DNA was matched to germline to obtain one. V shed 8 bases, J shed 1 base, and the junction held 7 bases outside the gene matches. The CDR3 spans 14 residues. Germline assignment: CDR1 EGSNGY and CDR2 YDSYNSKV. CDR3 nucleotide sequence: TGTGCCACCTCAGTAATTAGTAGTGATTGGATCAAGACGTTT. It translates to CATSVISSDWIKTF.

This clone has more than one count but fewer than ten. The CDR3 reads CATPGPTGWFKIF. The DNA for the CDR3 is TGTGCCACCCCTGGTCCCACTGGTTGGTTCAAGATATTT. The chain employs TRGV3 and TRGJP1. TCRdb carries no J gene annotation; the J gene was assigned here by matching the DNA with germline. CDR1 and CDR2 (germline): VTNTFY, YDVSTARD (reference sequence). CDR3 length equals 13 residues. V gave up 9 bases and J gave up 3 bases; unmatched junction bases: 7.

This clone is labeled as medium-sized. V gene TRGV4 combines with J gene TRGJ1 or TRGJ2. TCRdb gives no J gene; it was assigned here by matching the DNA to germline. Germline V gives CDR1 EGSTGY, CDR2 YDSYTSSV. V lost 3 bases to trimming and J lost 3 bases; unmatched junction nucleotides: 5. This CDR3 region has 13 residues. The CDR3 DNA reads as TGTGCCACCTGGGATACAACTTATTATAAGAAACTCTTT. Protein sequence: CATWDTTYYKKLF.

The chain has TRGV10 and TRGJ1 or TRGJ2. TCRdb offers no J gene call, so here the DNA was matched to germline to obtain one. TRGV10 is treated as an ORF (open reading frame) with a function not yet certain. The CDR3 contains 14 residues. Germline trimming cut 8 bases from V and 4 bases from J; bases unmatched to any gene: 12. The CDR3 region is CAAWDYKLYYKKLF. The CDR3 DNA sequence: TGTGCTGCGTGGGATTATAAACTCTATTATAAGAAACTCTTT.

This clone was seen more than once but under ten times. The rearrangement links TRGV9 to TRGJ1 or TRGJ2. The J gene comes from matching the DNA to germline here; TCRdb lacks it. CDR3 length: 13 residues. Germline CDR1 and CDR2: GITISATS and ISYDGTV (reference sequence). After removal of 2 bases from V and 2 bases from J, the junction contained 3 bases not matched to a gene. The CDR3, as DNA: TGTGCCTTGTGGGAGGGGGATTATTATAAGAAACTCTTT. Translating gives CALWEGDYYKKLF.

The DNA for the CDR3 is TGTGCCACCTGGGATAGACGGGGGAAGGGGAAGATTTATTATAAGAAACTCTTT. It yields the protein CATWDRRGKGKIYYKKLF. The chain carries TRGV8 and TRGJ1 or TRGJ2. No J gene is reported in TCRdb; it was inferred here by comparing the DNA with germline. The V gene end was trimmed by 1 base and the J gene end by 3 bases; junction bases not matched to a gene: 18. CDR1 is VENAVY, CDR2 YDSYNSRV, per germline. CDR3 length: 18 residues.

By its share, this clone is large. V usage is TRGV9 and J usage is TRGJ1 or TRGJ2. Assignment of the J gene here rests on matching the DNA to germline, because TCRdb gives none. Germline-derived CDR1 and CDR2 are GITISATS and ISYDGTV (reference sequence). This CDR3 is 16 amino acids long. Trimming removed 6 bases from V and 0 bases from J; junction bases left unmatched: 14. This CDR3 is CALWNPSCSNYYKKLF. In DNA form, the CDR3 reads TGTGCCTTGTGGAATCCCTCGTGCTCGAATTATTATAAGAAACTCTTT.

This clone showed up just a few times. The TCRdb protein, from a much larger clone, departs from this DNA's translation at residue 13, likely by read error; the protein shown derives from the DNA. Other DNA sequences in this sample translate to the same CDR3. The chain employs TRGV9 and TRGJP. The J gene, absent from TCRdb, was called here by matching the DNA to germline. Germline V gene sequence: CDR1 GITISATS, CDR2 ISYDGTV (reference sequence). The CDR3 loop spans 16 amino acids. The CDR3 DNA is TGTGCCTTGTGGGAGGTTGGTGAGTTGGGCAAAAAAAGCAAGGTATTT. This gives the protein CALWEVGELGKKSKVF.

The chain joins TRGV3 to TRGJ1 or TRGJ2. TCRdb gives no J gene; it was assigned here by matching the DNA to germline. V lost 1 base to trimming and J lost 7 bases; unmatched junction nucleotides: 13. Germline V gene lookup returns CDR1 VTNTFY and CDR2 YDVSTARD (reference sequence). This CDR3 region has 15 residues. CDR3 in amino acids: CATWDSLWIGYKKLF. CDR3 bases: TGTGCCACCTGGGACAGTTTATGGATAGGATATAAGAAACTCTTT.

This clone was counted a few times. The chain links TRGV8 to TRGJ1 or TRGJ2. TCRdb gives no J gene; it was assigned here by matching the DNA to germline. The CDR3 contains 11 residues. From germline, CDR1 is VENAVY and CDR2 YDSYNSRV. The V segment lost 4 bases and the J segment 12 bases; nucleotides outside the gene matches: 9. The CDR3 is CATWDTEGKLF. The CDR3 coding sequence is TGTGCCACCTGGGACACCGAGGGGAAACTCTTT.

This clone came up a few times. V usage is TRGV9 and J usage is TRGJ1 or TRGJ2. The J gene, left out of TCRdb, was set here by checking the DNA against germline. Trimming removed 8 bases from V and 8 bases from J; junction bases left unmatched: 6. Germline lookup yields CDR1 GITISATS and CDR2 ISYDGTV (reference sequence). The CDR3 has 10 amino acids. The CDR3, as DNA: TGTGCCTTGTTATTCAATAAGAAACTCTTT. Amino acid sequence: CALLFNKKLF.